Below are 19 T cell receptor beta chains sequenced from a single sample in a study of blood T cell repertoires in COVID-19. Clones were read by immunoSEQ multiplex PCR, and TCRdb kept only the in-frame ones, dropping some. This table has about 270,000 clones, approximately 85% appearing once. The specimen sequenced was peripheral blood. These receptors were taken from a human donor in a cohort sampled during active COVID-19.

The V call is TRBV27, the J call TRBJ2-3; D not resolved. This CDR3 is 15 amino acids long. Germline-derived CDR1 and CDR2 are MNHEY and SMNVEV (reference sequence). V lost 1 base, J lost 4 bases, and 12 bases lay in between. The CDR3 DNA reads as TGTGCCAGCAGTTTATTGGTGAGAAATTCAGATACGCAGTATTTT. This translates into CASSLLVRNSDTQYF.

The rearrangement joins TRBV5-4 to TRBJ2-1, with TRBD1 matching over 10 bases. With 0 bases clipped from V and 7 bases from J, the junction kept 4 bases outside the gene matches. The germline gives CDR1 SGHNT, CDR2 YYREEE (reference sequence). The CDR3 runs 15 residues. The CDR3 coding sequence is TGTGCCAGCAGCTTGGAGGGACAGGGGAGGAATGAGCAGTTCTTC. As protein: CASSLEGQGRNEQFF.

The V gene is TRBV18, the J gene TRBJ2-5; 8 bases align to TRBD2. The CDR3 contains 19 residues. CDR1 is KGHSH and CDR2 is LQKENI in the germline V gene. The ends lost 4 bases at V and 0 bases at J; junction bases unmatched: 16. The CDR3 spells CASSRTRGTASGYQETQYF. The CDR3 bases are TGTGCCAGCTCACGGACCCGGGGTACGGCTAGCGGGTACCAAGAGACCCAGTACTTC.

The DNA for the CDR3 is TGTGCCACCAGGGGACAGGGGATGAACACTGAAGCTTTCTTT. It translates to CATRGQGMNTEAFF. V is TRBV7-8 and J is TRBJ1-1; 10 bases fit TRBD1. V was clipped by 10 bases and J by 0 bases; unmatched bases: 5. CDR1 and CDR2 (germline): SGHVS, FQNEAQ. This CDR3 contains 14 residues. The complete variable domain, with remaining parts taken from reference TRBV7-8 and TRBJ1-1, reads GAGVSQSPRYKVAKRGQDVALRCDPISGHVSLFWYQQALGQGPEFLTYFQNEAQLDKSGLPSDRFFAERPEGSVSTLKIQRTQQEDSAVYLCATRGQGMNTEAFFGQGTRLTVV.

This clone was picked up one time. This chain links TRBV5-1 with TRBJ1-6; TRBD1 might be the D (5 bases). The CDR3 has 17 residues. The germline V gene encodes CDR1 SGHRS and CDR2 YFSETQ. V was cut by 5 bases and J by 0 bases, with 15 bases left in between. The CDR3 reads CASRGQDKSSYNSPLHF. CDR3 DNA: TGCGCCAGCAGGGGTCAGGACAAGAGCTCCTATAATTCACCCCTCCACTTT.

The chain is built from TRBV6-5 and TRBJ1-2; TRBD1 aligns across 8 bases. This CDR3 has 13 amino acids. Germline V gives CDR1 MNHEY, CDR2 SVGAGI. The junction had 5 bases not matched to a gene; V was cut back by 6 bases and J by 5 bases. The CDR3 DNA reads as TGTGCCAGCAGCCGGACAGGGAGTTATGGCTACACCTTC. It encodes CASSRTGSYGYTF.

V is TRBV5-1 and J is TRBJ2-1; 15 bases fit TRBD2. The length of the CDR3 is 17 residues. V was pared by 3 bases and J by 4 bases, with 5 bases of the junction left unmatched. Germline loops: CDR1 SGHRS, CDR2 YFSETQ. The CDR3: CASSSGLAGGGYNEQFF. The DNA of the CDR3 is TGCGCCAGCAGCTCGGGACTAGCGGGAGGAGGGTACAATGAGCAGTTCTTC.

The J gene is TRBJ2-1, the V gene TRBV27; D is uncertain. The germline V gene has CDR1 MNHEY and CDR2 SMNVEV (reference sequence). CDR3 length: 15 amino acids. The V gene lost 5 bases and the J gene lost 5 bases, with 16 bases spanning the gap. CDR3 DNA sequence: TGTGCCAGCAGTCCCGACACATCCGAGAACAATGAGCAGTTCTTC. Amino acid sequence: CASSPDTSENNEQFF.

The chain has TRBV18 and TRBJ2-1; 7 bases are shared with TRBD2. The CDR3 extends over 14 amino acids. Germline V gene lookup returns CDR1 KGHSH and CDR2 LQKENI. The junction had 6 bases not matched to a gene; V was cut back by 3 bases and J by 7 bases. This CDR3 reads CASSPGRAGNEQFF. DNA of the CDR3: TGTGCCAGCTCACCGGGGAGGGCCGGAAATGAGCAGTTCTTC.

This clone was counted only a few times. The chain combines TRBV7-8 with TRBJ1-5; TRBD1 matches at 9 bases. The CDR3 length is 15 residues. With 5 bases clipped from V and 3 bases from J, the junction kept 5 bases outside the gene matches. Germline V gene lookup returns CDR1 SGHVS and CDR2 FQNEAQ. The chain's CDR3 is CASSAGQGFNQPQHF. The CDR3 bases are TGTGCCAGCAGCGCCGGACAGGGGTTCAATCAGCCCCAGCATTTT.

V is TRBV18 and J is TRBJ2-5, with TRBD1 as a possible D gene (6 bases). V gave up 1 base and J gave up 5 bases, with 11 bases separating them. Germline CDR1 reads KGHSH; CDR2 reads LQKENI. The CDR3 contains 14 residues. Written as DNA, the CDR3 is TGTGCCAGCTCACCACAGGCACAGGGCGAGACCCAGTACTTC. It codes for CASSPQAQGETQYF. Filled out from reference TRBV18 and TRBJ2-5, the complete variable domain reads NAGVMQNPRHLVRRRGQEARLRCSPMKGHSHVYWYRQLPEEGLKFMVYLQKENIIDESGMPKERFSAEFPKEGPSILRIQQVVRGDSAAYFCASSPQAQGETQYFGPGTRLLVL.

A word on this clone: This specimen includes other DNA sequences encoding the same CDR3. The chain carries TRBV7-9 and TRBJ2-7; possible D gene TRBD2, 6 bases. Germline CDR1 and CDR2: SEHNR and FQNEAQ (reference sequence). CDR3 length: 12 residues. V shed 5 bases and J shed 3 bases, with 8 bases lying between them. CDR3 in DNA: TGTGCCAGCAGCCAGGGAGGCTACGAGCAGTACTTC. Its translation is CASSQGGYEQYF.

This chain connects TRBV7-6 to TRBJ2-1, with 13 bases aligning to TRBD2. The V gene end was trimmed by 5 bases and the J gene end by 7 bases; junction bases not matched to a gene: 11. From germline, CDR1 is SGHVS and CDR2 FNYEAQ. The CDR3 totals 17 residues. The CDR3: CASSPGLAGPTRNEQFF. The CDR3 DNA follows: TGTGCCAGCAGCCCGGGACTAGCGGGGCCTACACGGAATGAGCAGTTCTTC.

The genes are TRBV6-5 and TRBJ1-2; unclear D gene. CDR1 MNHEY and CDR2 SVGAGI come from the germline V gene. V shed 7 bases and J shed 6 bases, with 9 bases lying between them. The CDR3 is made up of 11 amino acids. CDR3 protein: CASTGRNGYTF. The CDR3 region has the DNA TGTGCCAGCACGGGTAGAAATGGCTACACCTTC.

CDR3 DNA: TGTGCCAGCAGCTCTCAACGGGAGGGCCCCCACGAGCAGTACTTC. Residues: CASSSQREGPHEQYF. The chain combines TRBV7-2 with TRBJ2-7; 8 positions agree with TRBD2. V dropped 4 bases and J dropped 5; count of bases not matched to a gene: 10. This CDR3 is built from 15 residues. CDR1 SGHTA and CDR2 FQGNSA come from the germline V gene.

The chain links TRBV19 to TRBJ2-1, with D possibly being TRBD1 (6 bases). The CDR3 has 15 amino acids. V lost 6 bases and J 0 bases, leaving 12 bases between the germline ends. Germline V gene sequence: CDR1 LNHDA, CDR2 SQIVND (reference sequence). The CDR3 DNA follows: TGTGCCAGTAGATTGACAGGTAGCTCCTACAATGAGCAGTTCTTC. It is translated as CASRLTGSSYNEQFF.

V usage is TRBV6-1 and J usage is TRBJ1-3, with 7 bases identical to TRBD1. The CDR3 has 18 amino acids. Trimming took 2 bases from V and 0 from J; bases not matched to a gene: 10. Germline loops: CDR1 MNHNS, CDR2 SASEGT. CDR3 in DNA: TGTGCCAGCAGTGAACGGGTAGGGGGCACGAGCTCTGGAAACACCATATATTTT. Amino acids: CASSERVGGTSSGNTIYF.

This clone was seen more than once but under ten times. This sequence joins TRBV19 and TRBJ1-1, with TRBD1 identical over 10 bases. Germline CDR1 and CDR2: LNHDA and SQIVND (reference sequence). This CDR3 comprises 14 residues. J was trimmed by 5 bases and V by 4 bases; bases with no gene match: 4. Here the CDR3 DNA reads TGTGCCAGTAGTAGGGGACAGGGGTGGACTGAAGCTTTCTTT. It codes for CASSRGQGWTEAFF.

This chain connects TRBV5-1 to TRBJ1-6, with no clear D. The germline V and J ends were trimmed by 4 bases and 9 bases, with 14 bases remaining between them. Germline assignment: CDR1 SGHRS and CDR2 YFSETQ. The CDR3 length is 14 residues. The CDR3 spells CASSPDGGGSPLHF. CDR3 DNA: TGCGCCAGCAGCCCAGACGGAGGTGGTTCACCCCTCCACTTT.